Below, 30 T cell receptor beta chains from the same sample are listed, as sequenced in a study of T cell changes during pregnancy in multiple sclerosis (dated by TCRdb to 2018 to 2020). Receptors were amplified or captured by the immunoSEQ multiplex PCR assay. As stored in TCRdb, this immuneACCESS dataset retains in-frame rearrangements with V and J assigned. A fraction of the clones does not appear; measured against another copy, unresolved V genes explain less than half of the discrepancy, and the remainder lacks a known reason. In all, the sample holds 64,000 or so clones, and about nine tenths of those were seen once. Together, the top ten hold under 2.5% of the sample. Material: peripheral blood, obtained in the first trimester of pregnancy. These receptors were taken from a female donor with multiple sclerosis, enrolled in a pregnancy study.

This chain links TRBV5-1 with TRBJ2-5, with a tentative D call TRBD1 (6 bases). The tail of the sequence fits TRBJ2-7 better, so the J call may be wrong. The CDR3 length is 15 residues. Germline CDR1 is SGHRS and CDR2 is YFSETQ. The CDR3 sequence is CASSPNRDNVYEQYF. CDR3 sequence (DNA): TGCGCCAGCAGCCCAAATCGGGACAACGTCTACGAGCAGTACTTC.

The sample holds one count of this clone. The V call is TRBV5-6, the J call TRBJ2-2; 9 bases are a match to TRBD2. The germline CDR1 and CDR2 sequences are SGHDT and YYEEEE. This CDR3 has 18 amino acids. J gave up 4 bases and V 2 bases, and 12 bases lay outside the gene matches. The CDR3 region is CASSFGTSRLWGTGELFF. In DNA form, the CDR3 reads TGTGCCAGCAGCTTTGGGACTAGCAGATTGTGGGGCACCGGGGAGCTGTTTTTT.

V gene TRBV19 combines with J gene TRBJ1-2; tentatively, D is TRBD1 (6 bases). Germline CDR1 is LNHDA and CDR2 is SQIVND (reference sequence). CDR3 size: 15 residues. V was cut by 6 bases and J by 2 bases, with 16 bases left in between. For the CDR3, the DNA is TGTGCCAGTAGCCCCGGGACATTCTTAAACTATGGCTACACCTTC. It encodes CASSPGTFLNYGYTF.

The chain combines TRBV19 with TRBJ2-3, with 12 bases that match TRBD1. This CDR3 has 17 residues. V lost 5 bases to trimming and J lost 6 bases; unmatched junction nucleotides: 12. CDR1 and CDR2 from the germline V gene are LNHDA and SQIVND (reference sequence). The CDR3 region is CASSLRGGTGGLDTQYF. In DNA, the CDR3 is TGTGCCAGTAGTTTACGGGGGGGGACAGGGGGCCTGGATACGCAGTATTTT.

The V call is TRBV29-1, the J call TRBJ2-7, with TRBD1 as a possible D gene (6 bases). The CDR3 totals 13 residues. V was cut by 2 bases and J by 5 bases, with 13 bases left in between. Germline loops: CDR1 SQVTM, CDR2 ANQGSEA. CDR3: CSVENRENHEQYF. CDR3 nucleotides: TGCAGCGTTGAAAACAGGGAGAACCACGAGCAGTACTTC.

The chain combines TRBV25-1 with TRBJ2-2; TRBD1 is a possible D gene (5 bases). The CDR3 contains 13 residues. The V gene's germline CDR1 is MGHDK and CDR2 SYGVNS. V was trimmed by 8 bases and J by 6 bases, leaving 13 bases between them. The CDR3 DNA follows: TGTGCCAGCGGACGTGGGGCGCCCGGGGAGCTGTTTTTT. Protein product: CASGRGAPGELFF.

V and J are TRBV5-3 and TRBJ1-1; 8 bases are shared with TRBD1. TRBV5-3 falls under the ORF class, with uncertain function. Trimming at V came to 5 bases and at J to 2 bases, leaving 8 bases not matched to a gene. There are 15 residues in the CDR3. The chain's CDR3 is CARRKGTGENTEAFF. DNA for the CDR3: TGTGCCAGAAGAAAAGGGACAGGAGAAAACACTGAAGCTTTCTTT.

The J gene is TRBJ2-7, the V gene TRBV7-9; the D is unclear. Germline CDR1 SEHNR, CDR2 FQNEAQ (reference sequence). V lost 4 bases and J 2 bases, leaving 6 bases between the germline ends. The CDR3 has 12 residues. The CDR3 nucleotides read TGTGCCAGCAGCTCGGAGCCCTACGAGCAGTACTTC. The encoded protein is CASSSEPYEQYF.

The chain employs TRBV7-8 and TRBJ2-7; D gene ambiguous. This CDR3 region has 14 residues. Trimming shortened V by 4 bases and J by 2 bases, and 12 bases separated the two germline ends. Germline lookup yields CDR1 SGHVS and CDR2 FQNEAQ. In DNA, the CDR3 is TGTGCCAGCAGCTCAAAGCGCGAGACCTACGAGCAGTACTTC. Its protein product is CASSSKRETYEQYF.

The rearrangement links TRBV11-3 to TRBJ2-1; 7 nucleotides align to TRBD2. The V gene's germline CDR1 is SGHNT and CDR2 YENEEA. The CDR3 consists of 17 residues. V dropped 3 bases and J dropped 6; count of bases not matched to a gene: 14. This CDR3 is CASSFEGTTLVPNEQFF. In DNA, the CDR3 is TGTGCCAGCAGCTTCGAGGGGACTACCTTGGTCCCCAATGAGCAGTTCTTC. The full variable domain, in which reference TRBV11-3 and TRBJ2-1 provide the parts outside the CDR3, is EAGVVQSPRYKIIEKKQPVAFWCNPISGHNTLYWYLQNLGQGPELLIRYENEEAVDDSQLPKDRFSAERLKGVDSTLKIQPAELGDSAVYLCASSFEGTTLVPNEQFFGPGTRLTVL.

V and J are TRBV29-1 and TRBJ2-1; 9 bases are shared with TRBD2. The CDR3 runs 15 residues. V lost 0 bases, J lost 7 bases, and 7 bases stayed unmatched. Germline assignment: CDR1 SQVTM and CDR2 ANQGSEA. CDR3 region: CSVEEAGGRSNEQFF. The CDR3 DNA follows: TGCAGCGTTGAAGAAGCGGGAGGTAGGTCGAATGAGCAGTTCTTC.

The rearrangement joins TRBV28 to TRBJ2-2; D might be TRBD2 (5 bases). The CDR3 consists of 14 residues. The V end was cut by 3 bases, the J end by 1 base, with 6 bases between. CDR1 is MDHEN, CDR2 SYDVKM, per germline. CDR3 in amino acids: CASSLAGNTGELFF. Written as DNA, the CDR3 is TGTGCCAGCAGTTTGGCGGGGAACACCGGGGAGCTGTTTTTT. Supplemented by reference TRBV28 and TRBJ2-2, the full variable domain reads DVKVTQSSRYLVKRTGEKVFLECVQDMDHENMFWYRQDPGLGLRLIYFSYDVKMKEKGDIPEGYSVSREKKERFSLILESASTNQTSMYLCASSLAGNTGELFFGEGSRLTVL.

The rearrangement uses TRBV4-2 and TRBJ1-4; 10 bases are shared with TRBD1. J was trimmed by 7 bases and V by 0 bases; bases with no gene match: 5. This CDR3 contains 16 residues. Germline CDR1 and CDR2: LGHNA and YNFKEQ. The CDR3 sequence is CASSQEKGQGSEKLFF. Written as DNA, the CDR3 is TGTGCCAGCAGCCAAGAGAAGGGACAGGGGAGTGAAAAACTGTTTTTT.

The chain carries TRBV9 and TRBJ2-5, with D unclear. CDR3 length: 13 amino acids. The V gene's germline CDR1 is SGDLS and CDR2 YYNGEE. With 7 bases removed from V and 2 bases from J, the gap between germline ends came to 12 bases. The CDR3, as DNA: TGTGCCAGCGCGGTGGCCAATCAAGAGACCCAGTACTTC. The encoded protein is CASAVANQETQYF.

This clone showed up just a few times. V and J are TRBV5-6 and TRBJ1-2, with TRBD1 matching over 11 bases. Germline CDR1 reads SGHDT; CDR2 reads YYEEEE. After removal of 7 bases from V and 2 bases from J, the junction contained 4 bases not matched to a gene. The CDR3 length is 14 residues. This chain's CDR3 is CASQGDRGNYGYTF. The CDR3 DNA follows: TGTGCCAGCCAGGGGGACAGGGGGAACTATGGCTACACCTTC.

This chain links TRBV5-1 with TRBJ2-1, with 8 bases lining up with TRBD2. CDR1 is SGHRS, CDR2 YFSETQ, per germline. This CDR3 is 17 amino acids long. V was pared by 3 bases and J by 2 bases, with 10 bases of the junction left unmatched. DNA for the CDR3: TGCGCCAGCAGCTCCCTTTGGCGGGAGGACGCCTACAATGAGCAGTTCTTC. Encoded protein: CASSSLWREDAYNEQFF.

A few counts support this clone. This chain connects TRBV11-2 to TRBJ2-7, with 8 bases lining up with TRBD1. Germline assignment: CDR1 SGHAT and CDR2 FQNNGV. The CDR3 is made up of 14 amino acids. With 6 bases clipped from V and 4 bases from J, the junction kept 8 bases outside the gene matches. In DNA form, the CDR3 reads TGTGCCAGCAGAGGCGGACAGGGCTTTTACGAGCAGTACTTC. Its protein is CASRGGQGFYEQYF.

Written as DNA, the CDR3 is TGCGCCAGCAGCCAAGGGACTAGCGGGGCTACTTACAATGAGCAGTTCTTC. This encodes CASSQGTSGATYNEQFF. This chain uses TRBV4-3 with TRBJ2-1; 12 positions agree with TRBD2. The ends lost 1 base at V and 4 bases at J; junction bases unmatched: 5. The V gene's germline CDR1 is LGHNA and CDR2 YSLEER. The CDR3 has 17 residues.

J is TRBJ1-2 and V is TRBV2; the D gene is possibly TRBD1 (5 bases). Germline CDR1 and CDR2: SNHLY and FYNNEI. Between the trimmed V and J ends, which lost 6 bases and 2 bases, there was a span of 10 bases. The CDR3 runs 13 residues. The CDR3 nucleotides are TGTGCCAGCAGCCCGACAGAGAACTATGGCTACACCTTC. This codes for CASSPTENYGYTF.

The rearrangement joins TRBV5-1 to TRBJ1-1; no clear D gene. The CDR3 length is 15 residues. The germline CDR1 and CDR2 sequences are SGHRS and YFSETQ. V was trimmed by 0 bases and J by 1 base, leaving 10 bases between them. The CDR3 DNA follows: TGCGCCAGCAGCTTGGCTGGGCGGGGGAACACTGAAGCTTTCTTT. Translation: CASSLAGRGNTEAFF.

This clone was picked up one time. V and J are TRBV5-3 and TRBJ2-7, with a possible D match to TRBD1 (7 bases). TRBV5-3 is recorded as an ORF, its role being uncertain. The CDR3 runs 14 residues. Trimming shortened V by 5 bases and J by 0 bases, and 12 bases separated the two germline ends. Here the CDR3 reads CARRRGQNSYEQYF. CDR3 DNA: TGTGCCAGAAGGCGGGGACAGAACTCCTACGAGCAGTACTTC.

The gene calls are TRBV4-3 and TRBJ2-7; the match to TRBD2 covers 9 bases. V shed 0 bases, J shed 2 bases, and the junction held 5 bases outside the gene matches. Germline V CDR1 and CDR2: LGHNA, YSLEER. The CDR3 sequence is 16 residues long. Written as DNA, the CDR3 is TGCGCCAGCAGCCAAGATGGGACTAGCACCACCTACGAGCAGTACTTC. The encoded protein is CASSQDGTSTTYEQYF.

The J gene is TRBJ2-3, the V gene TRBV27; 7 nucleotides align to TRBD2. The CDR3 is 18 residues long. V trimming: 5 bases; J trimming: 6 bases; junction bases outside the gene matches: 20. CDR1 is MNHEY, CDR2 SMNVEV, per germline (reference sequence). In DNA form, the CDR3 reads TGTGCCAGCAGTGCGAGTGGATTTCCGGGGGGAGGGCCGGATACGCAGTATTTT. Its protein product is CASSASGFPGGGPDTQYF.

This chain connects TRBV4-3 to TRBJ2-1, with no clear D. Germline V gene sequence: CDR1 LGHNA, CDR2 YSLEER. The CDR3 runs to 15 residues. Trimming left V 0 bases short and J 3 bases short, with 9 bases between. DNA of the CDR3: TGCGCCAGCAGCCAAGATGTTCCAGTCTACAATGAGCAGTTCTTC. Amino acid sequence: CASSQDVPVYNEQFF.

The DNA for the CDR3 is TGTGCCAGCAGCTTTAAATCAGCAATAAGGGGTGAAAAACTGTTTTTT. Encoded protein: CASSFKSAIRGEKLFF. The chain joins TRBV5-6 to TRBJ1-4; D might be TRBD1 (5 bases). V lost 2 bases to trimming and J lost 7 bases, with 18 bases between them. This CDR3 is built from 16 residues. From germline, CDR1 is SGHDT and CDR2 YYEEEE.

As DNA, the CDR3 is TGCGCCAGCAGCCAAGAAGGGAGGGAATCTGAGCAGTTCTTC. Protein product: CASSQEGRESEQFF. The chain links TRBV4-3 to TRBJ2-1; 7 nucleotides align to TRBD2. V lost 0 bases and J lost 9; bases outside the gene matches: 5. The CDR3 is made up of 14 amino acids. Germline V gives CDR1 LGHNA, CDR2 YSLEER.

J is TRBJ1-1 and V is TRBV27; 7 bases are shared with TRBD1. Trimming took 2 bases from V and 4 from J; bases not matched to a gene: 1. Germline V lookup: CDR1 MNHEY, CDR2 SMNVEV (reference sequence). The CDR3 spans 13 residues. The CDR3 DNA reads TGTGCCAGCAGTTTAAAGGGGGCCACTGAAGCTTTCTTT. Its protein is CASSLKGATEAFF.

The table lists this clone with many counts. V is TRBV6-1 and J is TRBJ2-7, with 7 nucleotides matching TRBD1. The CDR3 has 15 residues. J was trimmed by 3 bases and V by 4 bases; bases with no gene match: 9. Germline V lookup: CDR1 MNHNS, CDR2 SASEGT. Here the CDR3 DNA reads TGTGCCAGCAGTGTGATTCCGGGACAGAACTACGAGCAGTACTTC. It encodes CASSVIPGQNYEQYF.

The rearrangement joins TRBV6-6 to TRBJ2-3; 8 bases fit TRBD2. In germline, CDR1 is MNHNY, CDR2 SVGAGI (reference sequence). V was clipped by 7 bases and J by 1 base; unmatched bases: 7. CDR3 size: 15 residues. The CDR3 nucleotides read TGTGCCAGCACTCGGGGGGGCGACGGCACAGATACGCAGTATTTT. Amino acids: CASTRGGDGTDTQYF.

The chain uses TRBV4-3 and TRBJ2-5; D ambiguous. Germline V lookup: CDR1 LGHNA, CDR2 YSLEER. Deletions cut 0 bases from V and 9 bases from J, with 17 bases between. The CDR3 runs to 15 residues. The CDR3 coding sequence is TGCGCCAGCAGCCAAGACTTGAGGCAAAGGCAAGCCCAGTACTTC. It translates to CASSQDLRQRQAQYF.